The 29 T cell receptor beta chains below were found in one sample sequenced in a study of blood T cell repertoires in COVID-19. The repertoire was sequenced with immunoSEQ multiplex PCR; TCRdb's copy has only in-frame clones and lacks some. The data contain 150,000 or so clones, about 82% of them seen just once; the ten biggest clones take up approximately 2.7%. The sample comprised peripheral blood. The receptors derive from a woman in her thirties or forties with active or convalescent COVID-19.

This clone was observed a single time. The rearrangement uses TRBV4-3 and TRBJ1-2; perhaps TRBD1 as D (6 bases). Trimming removed 0 bases from V and 0 bases from J, with 17 bases in between. The germline V gene has CDR1 LGHNA and CDR2 YSLEER. CDR3 length equals 18 residues. The CDR3 bases are TGCGCCAGCAGCCAAGAGGGGACAATCGTAACCCCTAACTATGGCTACACCTTC. Translated: CASSQEGTIVTPNYGYTF.

CDR3 sequence: CASSQDARGRVTQYF. CDR3 bases: TGCGCCAGCAGCCAAGATGCCAGGGGGCGGGTGACCCAGTACTTC. The J gene is TRBJ2-5, the V gene TRBV4-3; the match to TRBD1 covers 8 bases. Germline lookup yields CDR1 LGHNA and CDR2 YSLEER. The CDR3 has 15 residues. Trimming removed 0 bases from V and 7 bases from J; junction bases left unmatched: 7.

The chain recombines TRBV6-2 or TRBV6-3 with TRBJ2-6, with no clear D. The V and J ends lost 6 bases and 1 base respectively, with 19 bases between them. The germline CDR1 and CDR2 sequences are MNHEY and SVGEGT. The CDR3 extends over 18 amino acids. In nucleotides, the CDR3 is TGTGCCAGCAGCCCAAGGATCTACCAGGCGTCTGGGGCCAACGTCCTGACTTTC. This translates into CASSPRIYQASGANVLTF.

The J gene is TRBJ2-7, the V gene TRBV5-3; D might be TRBD1 (5 bases). TRBV5-3 is recorded as an ORF, its role being uncertain. This CDR3 comprises 12 residues. The V gene lost 4 bases and the J gene lost 7 bases, with 12 bases spanning the gap. CDR3 in DNA: TGTGCCAGAAGCCCAACAAAGGGGGAGCAGTACTTC. As protein: CARSPTKGEQYF.

The chain carries TRBV6-2 or TRBV6-3 and TRBJ1-1; no clear D gene. V gave up 1 base and J gave up 6 bases, with 18 bases separating them. In germline, CDR1 is MNHEY, CDR2 SVGEGT. The CDR3 runs to 16 residues. The CDR3 DNA follows: TGTGCCAGCAGTTACTGGTCAGGTTCTCACTCATCTGAAGCTTTCTTT. Protein product: CASSYWSGSHSSEAFF.

The chain links TRBV27 to TRBJ1-3, with D perhaps matching TRBD1 (6 bases). This CDR3 region has 14 residues. Trimming pared 5 bases from V and 3 bases from J, leaving 11 bases between. Germline V lookup: CDR1 MNHEY, CDR2 SMNVEV (reference sequence). The CDR3 DNA follows: TGTGCCAGCAGTCTAAGGGGGGGTGGAAACACCATATATTTT. Its protein is CASSLRGGGNTIYF.

The chain carries TRBV6-5 and TRBJ1-6; maybe TRBD1 (6 bases). CDR1 is MNHEY, CDR2 SVGAGI, per germline. This CDR3 has 14 residues. Deletions cut 7 bases from V and 10 bases from J, with 17 bases between. The CDR3 region has the DNA TGTGCCAGCAACTTAGACAGGAGGAGGTCACCCCTCCACTTT. Its translation is CASNLDRRRSPLHF.

The chain has TRBV7-9 and TRBJ2-1; 7 bases map to TRBD2. J lost 8 bases, V lost 5 bases, and 15 bases had no gene match. This CDR3 region has 16 residues. In germline, CDR1 is SEHNR, CDR2 FQNEAQ (reference sequence). CDR3 DNA sequence: TGTGCCAGCAGCCACACCGGGACTACTCCTACGGATGAGCAGTTCTTC. The encoded protein is CASSHTGTTPTDEQFF.

The chain employs TRBV30 and TRBJ1-1, with a possible D match to TRBD1 (5 bases). Trimming took off 5 bases at V and 0 bases at J, with 16 bases between the two ends. This CDR3 has 15 amino acids. The germline CDR1 and CDR2 sequences are GTSNPN and SVGIG (reference sequence). Here the CDR3 reads CAWGFWGDLNTEAFF. DNA of the CDR3: TGTGCCTGGGGCTTCTGGGGGGACTTGAACACTGAAGCTTTCTTT. Full variable domain (missing parts from reference TRBV30 and TRBJ1-1): SQTIHQWPATLVQPVGSPLSLECTVEGTSNPNLYWYRQAAGRGLQLLFYSVGIGQISSEVPQNLSASRPQDRQFILSSKKLLLSDSGFYLCAWGFWGDLNTEAFFGQGTRLTVV.

The J gene is TRBJ1-1, the V gene TRBV6-5; TRBD1 is a possible D gene (5 bases). Germline-derived CDR1 and CDR2 are MNHEY and SVGAGI. Trimming pared 5 bases from V and 1 base from J, leaving 11 bases between. This CDR3 has 14 residues. The CDR3 here is CASSSGGWNTEAFF. The CDR3, as DNA: TGTGCCAGCAGTAGCGGGGGGTGGAACACTGAAGCTTTCTTT.

This clone appeared a single time. The V call is TRBV27, the J call TRBJ1-2; no firm D call. Germline V gene lookup returns CDR1 MNHEY and CDR2 SMNVEV (reference sequence). This CDR3 is 16 amino acids long. Trimming removed 6 bases at V and 2 bases at J, with 19 bases between. The CDR3 here is CASSLSGGYLNYGYTF. The CDR3 region has the DNA TGTGCCAGCAGCCTATCAGGAGGGTACTTGAACTATGGCTACACCTTC.

The chain has TRBV6-5 and TRBJ1-1; no firm D call. V shed 0 bases and J shed 2 bases, with 10 bases lying between them. The CDR3 is 15 residues long. The germline V gene encodes CDR1 MNHEY and CDR2 SVGAGI. CDR3 DNA sequence: TGTGCCAGCAGTTACTCGTCGCGGGGAAACACTGAAGCTTTCTTT. Its protein product is CASSYSSRGNTEAFF.

The CDR3 loop is CASSQDVRTGGRYEQYF. The CDR3 bases are TGTGCCAGCAGCCAAGATGTCAGGACAGGGGGGAGGTACGAGCAGTACTTC. V and J are TRBV4-2 and TRBJ2-7, with 10 nucleotides matching TRBD1. J gave up 4 bases and V 0 bases, and 9 bases lay outside the gene matches. This CDR3 is 17 amino acids long. Germline V gene data show CDR1 as LGHNA and CDR2 as YNFKEQ.

This rearrangement joins TRBV4-3 to TRBJ2-4; TRBD1 matches 8 bases. Germline CDR1 LGHNA, CDR2 YSLEER. The CDR3 is 16 amino acids. V lost 0 bases and J lost 7; bases outside the gene matches: 8. The CDR3 is CASSQDYRGYQNIQYF. CDR3 sequence (DNA): TGCGCCAGCAGCCAAGATTACAGGGGGTATCAGAACATTCAGTACTTC.

This clone was picked up one time. The chain carries TRBV27 and TRBJ1-6, with D possibly TRBD1 on 6 matching bases. The CDR3 spans 18 residues. CDR1 and CDR2 (germline): MNHEY, SMNVEV (reference sequence). The V end was cut by 3 bases, the J end by 11 bases, with 26 bases between. CDR3 region: CASSFLVAGASLGPPLHF. In nucleotides, the CDR3 is TGTGCCAGCAGTTTTTTGGTGGCAGGGGCCAGCCTAGGGCCACCCCTCCACTTT.

Note on this clone: Other DNA sequences within the sample encode an identical CDR3. The rearrangement links TRBV9 to TRBJ1-2, with 8 bases fitting TRBD1. V dropped 0 bases and J dropped 0; count of bases not matched to a gene: 1. Germline V gene data show CDR1 as SGDLS and CDR2 as YYNGEE. The CDR3 extends over 15 amino acids. This CDR3 is CASSVGTGTNYGYTF. CDR3 DNA sequence: TGTGCCAGCAGCGTAGGGACAGGGACTAACTATGGCTACACCTTC.

This chain joins TRBV11-2 and TRBJ1-2, with 7 positions matching TRBD1. Germline trimming cut 1 base from V and 4 bases from J; bases unmatched to any gene: 6. Germline values: CDR1 SGHAT, CDR2 FQNNGV. This CDR3 contains 15 residues. CDR3 sequence: CASSLGQGFRYGYTF. CDR3 DNA: TGTGCCAGCAGCTTAGGACAGGGTTTTCGCTATGGCTACACCTTC.

J is TRBJ1-2 and V is TRBV7-8, with 9 bases that match TRBD1. The length of the CDR3 is 17 residues. Germline CDR1 and CDR2: SGHVS and FQNEAQ. V shed 1 base, J shed 1 base, and the junction held 7 bases outside the gene matches. CDR3 nucleotides: TGTGCCAGCAGCTTAGGGGGGGACAGGGACGGTAACTATGGCTACACCTTC. Its translation is CASSLGGDRDGNYGYTF.

This chain links TRBV7-2 with TRBJ1-4; 8 positions match TRBD1. The trim removed 9 bases at V and 7 bases at J, leaving 7 bases unmatched. The germline gives CDR1 SGHTA, CDR2 FQGNSA. The CDR3 consists of 13 residues. CDR3 region: CASKDRGSEKLFF. The CDR3 nucleotides read TGTGCCAGTAAAGACAGGGGCAGTGAAAAACTGTTTTTT.

This chain links TRBV6-1 with TRBJ2-7; TRBD2 is a possible D gene (5 bases). The germline V gene has CDR1 MNHNS and CDR2 SASEGT. The CDR3 extends over 18 amino acids. With 2 bases removed from V and 0 bases from J, the gap between germline ends came to 20 bases. DNA of the CDR3: TGTGCCAGCAGTGAAACTCGGGATTGGACGTCCAGCTCCTACGAGCAGTACTTC. Protein sequence: CASSETRDWTSSSYEQYF.

The gene calls are TRBV2 and TRBJ2-2; D remains unclear. The germline V gene encodes CDR1 SNHLY and CDR2 FYNNEI. The V end was cut by 6 bases, the J end by 6 bases, with 14 bases between. This CDR3 comprises 14 residues. The CDR3 protein is CASRLEYYSGELFF. The DNA of the CDR3 is TGTGCCAGCAGACTTGAGTATTACTCCGGGGAGCTGTTTTTT.

This clone was detected only once. The chain joins TRBV7-2 to TRBJ1-2; no clear D. Germline V gives CDR1 SGHTA, CDR2 FQGNSA. Trimming shortened V by 1 base and J by 5 bases, and 11 bases separated the two germline ends. The CDR3 has 14 amino acids. CDR3 sequence (DNA): TGTGCCAGCAGCTTAGGCCCGGGGTGGTATGGCTACACCTTC. Translating it yields CASSLGPGWYGYTF.

The gene calls are TRBV28 and TRBJ1-1, with a tentative D call TRBD1 (5 bases). V lost 7 bases and J 5 bases, leaving 8 bases between the germline ends. CDR1 MDHEN and CDR2 SYDVKM come from the germline V gene. This CDR3 has 11 residues. Written as DNA, the CDR3 is TGTGCCAGCAAGGGGTGGACTGAAGCTTTCTTT. Protein product: CASKGWTEAFF.

This chain links TRBV18 with TRBJ1-2, with D possibly matching TRBD1 (6 bases). The V and J ends lost 1 base and 6 bases respectively, with 12 bases between them. The CDR3 sequence is 14 residues long. Looked up from germline, CDR1 is KGHSH and CDR2 is LQKENI. CDR3 region: CASSPRAGEDGYTF. Written as DNA, the CDR3 is TGTGCCAGCTCACCACGTGCAGGGGAAGATGGCTACACCTTC. Drawing the rest from reference TRBV18 and TRBJ1-2, the complete variable domain is NAGVMQNPRHLVRRRGQEARLRCSPMKGHSHVYWYRQLPEEGLKFMVYLQKENIIDESGMPKERFSAEFPKEGPSILRIQQVVRGDSAAYFCASSPRAGEDGYTFGSGTRLTVV.

The chain employs TRBV28 and TRBJ1-4; D gene ambiguous. Germline V gene lookup returns CDR1 MDHEN and CDR2 SYDVKM. The CDR3 runs to 12 residues. Trimming pared 5 bases from V and 5 bases from J, leaving 6 bases between. The chain's CDR3 is CASSPPNEKLFF. The CDR3 DNA sequence: TGTGCCAGCAGTCCTCCGAATGAAAAACTGTTTTTT.

The gene calls are TRBV19 and TRBJ1-1; the match to TRBD1 covers 9 bases. Germline assignment: CDR1 LNHDA and CDR2 SQIVND (reference sequence). There are 14 residues in the CDR3. V lost 5 bases, J lost 5 bases, and 6 bases stayed unmatched. CDR3 nucleotide sequence: TGTGCCAGTAGTTCCGACAGGGGGAGGACTGAAGCTTTCTTT. This encodes CASSSDRGRTEAFF. Together with reference TRBV19 and TRBJ1-1, the CDR3 gives the full variable domain: DGGITQSPKYLFRKEGQNVTLSCEQNLNHDAMYWYRQDPGQGLRLIYYSQIVNDFQKGDIAEGYSVSREKKESFPLTVTSAQKNPTAFYLCASSSDRGRTEAFFGQGTRLTVV.

The chain has TRBV4-3 and TRBJ1-1, with D tentatively TRBD1 (6 bases). CDR3 length: 15 amino acids. V gave up 0 bases and J gave up 8 bases, with 16 bases separating them. Germline lookup yields CDR1 LGHNA and CDR2 YSLEER. The CDR3 sequence is CASSQEDSDWSEAFF. CDR3 DNA: TGCGCCAGCAGCCAAGAGGACAGCGACTGGTCGGAAGCTTTCTTT.

This rearrangement joins TRBV9 to TRBJ2-5; D not resolved. Germline V CDR1 and CDR2: SGDLS, YYNGEE. The germline V and J ends were trimmed by 3 bases and 4 bases, with 13 bases remaining between them. This CDR3 spans 14 amino acids. CDR3 protein: CASSARGSLETQYF. For the CDR3, the DNA is TGTGCCAGCAGCGCTCGCGGCAGTCTAGAGACCCAGTACTTC.

The chain employs TRBV5-1 and TRBJ2-3, with D perhaps TRBD2 (6 bases). Germline values: CDR1 SGHRS, CDR2 YFSETQ. V was pared by 3 bases and J by 2 bases, with 13 bases between. The CDR3 consists of 15 residues. CDR3 DNA sequence: TGCGCCAGCAGCTCGGACTATTACACCACAGATACGCAGTATTTT. Translating it yields CASSSDYYTTDTQYF.